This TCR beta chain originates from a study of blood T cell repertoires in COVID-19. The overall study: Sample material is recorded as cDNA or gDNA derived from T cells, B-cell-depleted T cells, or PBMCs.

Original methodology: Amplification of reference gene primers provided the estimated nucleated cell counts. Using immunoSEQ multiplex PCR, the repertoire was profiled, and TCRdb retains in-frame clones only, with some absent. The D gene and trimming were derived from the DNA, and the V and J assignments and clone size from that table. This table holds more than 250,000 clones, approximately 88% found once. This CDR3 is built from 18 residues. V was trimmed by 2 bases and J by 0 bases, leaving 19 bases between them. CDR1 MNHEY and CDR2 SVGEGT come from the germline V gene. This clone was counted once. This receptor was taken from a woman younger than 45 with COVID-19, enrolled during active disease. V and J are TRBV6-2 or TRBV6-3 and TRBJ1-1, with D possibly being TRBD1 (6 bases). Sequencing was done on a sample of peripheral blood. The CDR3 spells CASSYRAGTRNMNTEAFF. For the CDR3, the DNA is TGTGCCAGCAGTTACCGCGCCGGGACAAGAAACATGAACACTGAAGCTTTCTTT.